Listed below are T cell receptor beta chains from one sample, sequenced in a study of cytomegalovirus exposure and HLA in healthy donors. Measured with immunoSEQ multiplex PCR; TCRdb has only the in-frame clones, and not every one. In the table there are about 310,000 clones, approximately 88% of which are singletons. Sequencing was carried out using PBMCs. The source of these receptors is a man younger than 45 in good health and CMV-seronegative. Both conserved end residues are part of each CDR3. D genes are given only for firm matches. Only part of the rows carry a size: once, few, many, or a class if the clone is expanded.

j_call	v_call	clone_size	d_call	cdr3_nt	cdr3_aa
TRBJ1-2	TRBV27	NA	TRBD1	TGTGCCAGCAGTTTGCAGGGGGTCGACTATGGCTACACCTTC	CASSLQGVDYGYTF
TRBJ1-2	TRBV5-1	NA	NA	TGCGCCAGCAGCTCCCTCATCGGACAGAGCTATGGCTACACCTTC	CASSSLIGQSYGYTF
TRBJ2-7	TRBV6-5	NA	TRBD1	TGTGCCAGCAGTCACAGGGGGGAGTACGAGCAGTACTTC	CASSHRGEYEQYF
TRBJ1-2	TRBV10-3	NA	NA	TGTGCCATCAGTGAGTCGAGACAGAATAACTATGGCTACACCTTC	CAISESRQNNYGYTF
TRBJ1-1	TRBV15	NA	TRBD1	TGTGCCACCAGCAGAGATCAAGACAGGGTCAAAGCTTTCTTT	CATSRDQDRVKAFF
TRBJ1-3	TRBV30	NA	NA	TGTGCCGGGAAGCGGGGGGCGAACACCATATATTTT	CAGKRGANTIYF
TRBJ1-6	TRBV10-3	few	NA	TGTGCCATCAGTGGACGACAGGAGGCAAGTCCCCTCCACTTT	CAISGRQEASPLHF
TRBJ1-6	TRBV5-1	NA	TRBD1	TGCGCCAGCAGGGATACAGGGGGCTCCTATAATTCACCCCTCCACTTT	CASRDTGGSYNSPLHF
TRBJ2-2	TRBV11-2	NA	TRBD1	TGTGCCAGCAGCTCAGGGACAGGGGGCTGGAACACCGGGGAGCTGTTTTTT	CASSSGTGGWNTGELFF
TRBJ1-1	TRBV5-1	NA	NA	TGCGCCAGCAGCTTTGGGGTTCAGGGGAACACTGAAGCTTTCTTT	CASSFGVQGNTEAFF
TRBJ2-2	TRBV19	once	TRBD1	TGTGCCAGTAGTATTCAGGGGGCGACCGGGGAGCTGTTTTTT	CASSIQGATGELFF
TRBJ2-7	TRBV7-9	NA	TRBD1	TGTGCCAGCAGCCAAGGACAGGGGGACCACGAGCAGTACTTC	CASSQGQGDHEQYF
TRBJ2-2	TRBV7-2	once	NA	TGTGCCAGCAGCGCCACATGGAACACCGGGGAGCTGTTTTTT	CASSATWNTGELFF
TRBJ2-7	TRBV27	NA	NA	TGTGCCAGCAGTTCCCGGGGGTGGGGTATGGTAGACTACGAGCAGTACTTC	CASSSRGWGMVDYEQYF
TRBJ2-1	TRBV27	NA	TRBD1	TGTGCCAGCAGTTTTCGCGGACCAGGGGGTGAGCAGTTCTTC	CASSFRGPGGEQFF
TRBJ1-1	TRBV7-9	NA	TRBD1	TGTGCCAGCAGCTGGACAGGTAAGGCCGAAGCTTTCTTT	CASSWTGKAEAFF
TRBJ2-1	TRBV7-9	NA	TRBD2	TGTGCCAGCAGCTTAGGCTACGGGGGGGCGTCCTACAATGAGCAGTTCTTC	CASSLGYGGASYNEQFF
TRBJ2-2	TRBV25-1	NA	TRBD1	TGTGCCAGCAGGGCCAACAGGGGGCTGAACACCGGGGAGCTGTTTTTT	CASRANRGLNTGELFF